The entry below gives a single T cell receptor beta chain sequence along with its context. Repertoires were generated with immunoSEQ multiplex PCR, while TCRdb's copy carries only in-frame clones and drops some. The sample holds 30,000 to 45,000 clones; less than 90% are singletons and the top ten take less than 30%. This specimen belongs to a study of pediatric ulcerative colitis. As for the study in general: Most patients had pancolitis, and two had left-sided colitis.

The germline V gene has CDR1 MDHEN and CDR2 SYDVKM. CDR3 length equals 15 residues. The ends were cut back, 3 bases at V and 6 bases at J, with 17 bases in the middle. The sequence derives from a girl between 10 and 17 years old with moderate ulcerative colitis. Source material: blood. J is TRBJ1-2 and V is TRBV28, with no clear D. The CDR3 DNA follows: TGTGCCAGCAGTTTGGTAAACGGGCCCGGGGATGGCTACACCTTC. Translating gives CASSLVNGPGDGYTF.